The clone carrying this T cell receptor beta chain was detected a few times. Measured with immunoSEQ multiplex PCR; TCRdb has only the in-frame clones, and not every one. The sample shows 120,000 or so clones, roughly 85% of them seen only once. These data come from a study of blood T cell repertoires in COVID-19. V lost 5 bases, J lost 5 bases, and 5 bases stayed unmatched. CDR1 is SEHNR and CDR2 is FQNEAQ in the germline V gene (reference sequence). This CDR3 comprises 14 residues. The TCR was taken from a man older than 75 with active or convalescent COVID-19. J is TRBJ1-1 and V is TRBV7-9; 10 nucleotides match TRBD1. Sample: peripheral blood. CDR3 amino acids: CASSPRTGGTEAFF. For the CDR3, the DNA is TGTGCCAGCAGCCCGCGGACAGGGGGTACTGAAGCTTTCTTT.